This record looks at one T cell receptor (beta chain) sequence and its context. V lost 4 bases to trimming and J lost 6 bases, with 19 bases between them. This CDR3 has 15 amino acids. Germline assignment: CDR1 SGHTS and CDR2 YDEGEE. The sample is drawn from a study of OX40 agonist ivuxolimab in advanced cancers. Study in general: At 0.01 to 10 mg/kg, ivuxolimab was administered intravenously to patients every 2 weeks.

The method was immunoSEQ multiplex PCR; TCRdb's version includes in-frame clones alone and lacks a portion of them. The table lists approximately 70,000 clones, roughly 81% of them singletons. Patients with autoimmune history or systemic immunosuppression were excluded. The chain combines TRBV5-8 with TRBJ2-5; perhaps D is TRBD1 or TRBD2 (7 bases each). This TCR was recovered from an adult with an advanced solid tumor such as melanoma, head and neck, liver or kidney cancer. The specimen was CD4+ or CD8+ T cells sorted from blood, collected in a trial of the OX40 agonist ivuxolimab. This chain's CDR3 is CASSRGPGGGKTQYF. The CDR3 coding sequence is TGTGCCAGCAGCAGGGGGCCGGGGGGCGGTAAGACCCAGTACTTC.